The 16 T cell receptor beta chains in this list originate from one sample, sequenced in a study of vaccination and CD4 T cells after COVID-19. Oncomine TCR Beta short-read sequencing was applied to DNA from cultured CD4+ T cells. TCRdb re-analysed the PCR reads in MiXCR, keeping a single row per CDR3 protein. Of approximately 15,000 distinct CDR3 sequences listed, about two fifths are singletons. Described treatment: roughly 10-day PBMC culture with coronavirus spike peptide pools or control peptides (ViraFEST assay). No antigens are known for them. The source material was CD4+ T cells from blood, cultured in vitro, sampled before SARS-CoV-2 vaccination. These receptor sequences come from a human donor who had recovered from COVID-19.

This sequence joins TRBV4-3 and TRBJ2-5; 15 bases are shared with TRBD2. This CDR3 spans 17 amino acids. V shed 5 bases, J shed 2 bases, and the junction held 6 bases outside the gene matches. Germline lookup yields CDR1 LGHNA and CDR2 YSLEER. CDR3 bases: TGCGCCAGCAGCTTCGGACTAGCGGGGGGGATACAAGAGACCCAGTACTTC. Its protein product is CASSFGLAGGIQETQYF.

This clonotype was observed a few times. J is TRBJ2-5 and V is TRBV25-1; D is tentatively TRBD1 or TRBD2 (5 bases each). V was cut by 4 bases and J by 5 bases, with 14 bases left in between. The CDR3 is 14 amino acids. CDR1 MGHDK and CDR2 SYGVNS come from the germline V gene. In nucleotides, the CDR3 is TGTGCCAGCAGTGTCCTGAGGGACGAGGAGACCCAGTACTTC. Its translation is CASSVLRDEETQYF.

This clonotype was found a few times. The rearrangement links TRBV5-5 to TRBJ1-5; D is uncertain. Trimming left V 0 bases short and J 0 bases short, with 7 bases between. CDR3 size: 15 residues. Germline V gives CDR1 SGHKS, CDR2 YYEKEE (reference sequence). CDR3 loop: CASSLGPGSNQPQHF. The CDR3 coding sequence is TGTGCCAGCAGCTTGGGGCCGGGTAGCAATCAGCCCCAGCATTTT.

This clonotype was seen a handful of times. The chain's CDR3 is CASRGYTSGGKTQYF. CDR3 sequence (DNA): TGTGCCAGCAGGGGATACACTAGCGGGGGGAAGACCCAGTACTTC. The chain is built from TRBV6-2 or TRBV6-3 and TRBJ2-5; TRBD2 agrees at 12 bases. The CDR3 has 15 residues. J was trimmed by 6 bases and V by 6 bases; bases with no gene match: 8. The V gene's germline CDR1 is MNHEY and CDR2 SVGEGT.

The chain links TRBV9 to TRBJ2-3; D is unclear. The V end was cut by 4 bases, the J end by 0 bases, with 15 bases between. CDR3 length: 16 residues. Germline CDR1 and CDR2: SGDLS and YYNGEE. This CDR3 is CASSPSTLGSTDTQYF. The CDR3 nucleotides are TGTGCCAGCAGCCCCTCCACATTGGGTAGCACAGATACGCAGTATTTT.

The rearrangement uses TRBV20-1 and TRBJ2-3, with 9 bases fitting TRBD2. CDR1 is DFQATT and CDR2 is SNEGSKA in the germline V gene (reference sequence). The CDR3 is made up of 16 amino acids. J gave up 3 bases and V 0 bases, and 7 bases lay outside the gene matches. The CDR3 DNA sequence: TGCAGTGCTAGAGATATGACTAGCGGAGTGACAGATACGCAGTATTTT. Amino acid sequence: CSARDMTSGVTDTQYF.

The chain employs TRBV29-1 and TRBJ2-7; no clear D gene. Germline loops: CDR1 SQVTM, CDR2 ANQGSEA. CDR3 length: 12 amino acids. V was cut by 4 bases and J by 4 bases, with 11 bases left in between. Written as DNA, the CDR3 is TGCAGCGTTGTCTCCGACGGGTACGAGCAGTACTTC. This sequence encodes CSVVSDGYEQYF.

The genes are TRBV29-1 and TRBJ2-7; the match to TRBD2 covers 10 bases. J gave up 1 base and V 4 bases, and 1 base lay outside the gene matches. The CDR3 length is 13 residues. Germline assignment: CDR1 SQVTM and CDR2 ANQGSEA. CDR3 DNA sequence: TGCAGCGTTGGGACTAGCGGATCCTACGAGCAGTACTTC. It codes for CSVGTSGSYEQYF.

Turning to this clonotype: Given a much more abundant clone one base away, this may be a read error. The gene calls are TRBV20-1 and TRBJ1-2; a possible D gene is TRBD1 (5 bases). The CDR3 runs 18 residues. In germline, CDR1 is DFQATT, CDR2 SNEGSKA (reference sequence). As DNA, the CDR3 is TGCAGTGCTAGTTACGGGACCCCAATCAGCCCCCGATACTATGGCTGCACCTTC. It translates to CSASYGTPISPRYYGCTF.

This chain's CDR3 is CASSSPGQAPWEQYF. The CDR3 DNA is TGTGCCAGCAGTTCTCCGGGACAGGCGCCTTGGGAGCAGTACTTC. V is TRBV28 and J is TRBJ2-7; TRBD1 aligns across 8 bases. Germline trimming cut 4 bases from V and 7 bases from J; bases unmatched to any gene: 12. Germline CDR1 and CDR2: MDHEN and SYDVKM. The CDR3 covers 15 residues.

This rearrangement joins TRBV29-1 to TRBJ1-1; 7 nucleotides agree with TRBD1. V shed 4 bases, J shed 1 base, and the junction held 6 bases outside the gene matches. The CDR3 is made up of 14 amino acids. CDR1 SQVTM and CDR2 ANQGSEA come from the germline V gene. The CDR3 here is CSVGDRAKNTEAFF. The CDR3 coding sequence is TGCAGCGTTGGCGACAGGGCCAAGAACACTGAAGCTTTCTTT. The whole variable domain, remainder taken from reference TRBV29-1 and TRBJ1-1, is SAVISQKPSRDICQRGTSLTIQCQVDSQVTMMFWYRQQPGQSLTLIATANQGSEATYESGFVIDKFPISRPNLTFSTLTVSNMSPEDSSIYLCSVGDRAKNTEAFFGQGTRLTVV.

The V gene is TRBV7-2, the J gene TRBJ2-7; D not resolved. Germline CDR1 is SGHTA and CDR2 is FQGNSA. Trimming stripped 5 bases from V and 7 bases from J, with 15 bases between. The CDR3 has 13 residues. The CDR3 is CASSRSGLIEQYF. CDR3 DNA sequence: TGTGCCAGCAGCCGGTCAGGCTTGATAGAGCAGTACTTC.

The rearrangement uses TRBV5-4 and TRBJ1-3; a possible D gene is TRBD1 (6 bases). V was pared by 3 bases and J by 8 bases, with 12 bases between. Germline CDR1 reads SGHNT; CDR2 reads YYREEE (reference sequence). The CDR3 is 13 amino acids. CDR3 region: CASSYYSGDTIYF. The CDR3 nucleotides read TGTGCCAGCAGCTATTACTCAGGGGACACCATATATTTT.

The chain carries TRBV5-4 and TRBJ2-1; 7 bases match TRBD1. Germline-derived CDR1 and CDR2 are SGHNT and YYREEE (reference sequence). This CDR3 has 16 amino acids. The J segment lost 1 base and the V segment lost 0 bases, leaving 4 bases of the junction unmatched. The CDR3 nucleotides are TGTGCCAGCAGCTTGGATCCGGGACAGTCCTACAATGAGCAGTTCTTC. Translation: CASSLDPGQSYNEQFF.

This clonotype was detected a few times. The chain links TRBV20-1 to TRBJ1-2; TRBD1 aligns across 12 bases. Trimming took 6 bases from V and 4 from J; bases not matched to a gene: 18. Looked up from germline, CDR1 is DFQATT and CDR2 is SNEGSKA (reference sequence). The CDR3 is 18 amino acids. CDR3 coding DNA: TGCAGTGCCAGGCGGGACAGGGGGCGCGTCGACTCAGGCTATGGCTACACCTTC. Amino acids: CSARRDRGRVDSGYGYTF.

This clonotype was picked up a small number of times. The rearrangement joins TRBV7-6 to TRBJ2-6; no firm D call. V shed 4 bases and J shed 3 bases, with 4 bases lying between them. The CDR3 has 13 amino acids. CDR1 SGHVS and CDR2 FNYEAQ come from the germline V gene. For the CDR3, the DNA is TGTGCCAGCAGCTCCGGTGGGGCCAACGTCCTGACTTTC. This codes for CASSSGGANVLTF.